This T cell receptor beta chain comes out of a study of cytomegalovirus exposure and HLA in healthy donors. Study overall: There were about 85 million unique TCRs (from HLA-typed donors) in an early data release. Study-level points and caveats: A later analysis appeared to link common viral pathogens to several of the most significant clusters. It was likely that a cluster of highly shared sequence variants was a sequencing artifact. A later analysis linked fewer than 20,000 TCR beta sequences to HLA alleles at 0.05 false discovery rate.

The primer mix had 60 Vbeta and 13 Jbeta primers. TCRdb's table, derived via immunoSEQ multiplex PCR, lists solely in-frame clones and lacks some. This table has around 210,000 clones, around 82% appearing once. The sample holds one count of this clone. What it binds is unknown. This CDR3 contains 14 residues. CDR1 and CDR2 from the germline V gene are SEHNR and FQNEAQ (reference sequence). V was clipped by 1 base and J by 5 bases, with 11 bases between them. This TCR was sampled from a woman younger than 45 in good health and CMV-seronegative. The gene calls are TRBV7-9 and TRBJ1-1, with D tentatively TRBD1 (6 bases). The specimen sequenced was PBMCs. For the CDR3, the DNA is TGTGCCAGCAGCTTAGGGGGGACATGGACTGAAGCTTTCTTT. Translating it yields CASSLGGTWTEAFF.